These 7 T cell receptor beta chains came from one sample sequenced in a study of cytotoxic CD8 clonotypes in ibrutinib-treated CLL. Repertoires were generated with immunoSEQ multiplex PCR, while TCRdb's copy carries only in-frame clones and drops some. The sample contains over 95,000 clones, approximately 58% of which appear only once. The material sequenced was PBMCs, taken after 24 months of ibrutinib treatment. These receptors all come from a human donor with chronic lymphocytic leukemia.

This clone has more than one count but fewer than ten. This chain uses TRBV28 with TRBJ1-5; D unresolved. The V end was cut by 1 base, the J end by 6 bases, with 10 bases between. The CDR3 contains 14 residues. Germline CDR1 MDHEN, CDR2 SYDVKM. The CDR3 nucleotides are TGTGCCAGCAGTTTATACCGGGAAGCTCAGCCCCAGCATTTT. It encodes CASSLYREAQPQHF.

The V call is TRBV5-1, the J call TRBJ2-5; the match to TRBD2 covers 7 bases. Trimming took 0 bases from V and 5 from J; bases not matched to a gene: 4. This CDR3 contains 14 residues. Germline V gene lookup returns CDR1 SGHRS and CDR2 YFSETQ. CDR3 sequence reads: CASSLGTSGETQYF. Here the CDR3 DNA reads TGCGCCAGCAGCTTGGGGACTAGTGGTGAGACCCAGTACTTC.

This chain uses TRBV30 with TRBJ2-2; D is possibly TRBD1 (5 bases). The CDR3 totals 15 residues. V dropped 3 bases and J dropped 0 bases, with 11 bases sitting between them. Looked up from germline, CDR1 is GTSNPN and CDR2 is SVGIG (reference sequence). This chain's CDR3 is CAWRRRGSNTGELFF. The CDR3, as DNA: TGTGCCTGGAGACGTAGGGGATCGAACACCGGGGAGCTGTTTTTT.

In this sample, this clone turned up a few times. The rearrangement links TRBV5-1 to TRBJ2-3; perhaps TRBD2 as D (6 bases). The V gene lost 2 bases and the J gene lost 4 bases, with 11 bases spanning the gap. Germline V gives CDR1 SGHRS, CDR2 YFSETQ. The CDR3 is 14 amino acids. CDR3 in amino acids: CASSFSGSPDTQYF. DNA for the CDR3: TGCGCCAGCAGCTTCTCCGGGAGTCCAGATACGCAGTATTTT.

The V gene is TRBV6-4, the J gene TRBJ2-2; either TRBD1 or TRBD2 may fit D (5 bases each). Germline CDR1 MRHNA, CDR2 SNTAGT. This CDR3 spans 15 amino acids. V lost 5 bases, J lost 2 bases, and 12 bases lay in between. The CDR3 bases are TGTGCCAGCAGTCCGTACGGGACCAACACCGGGGAGCTGTTTTTT. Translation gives CASSPYGTNTGELFF.

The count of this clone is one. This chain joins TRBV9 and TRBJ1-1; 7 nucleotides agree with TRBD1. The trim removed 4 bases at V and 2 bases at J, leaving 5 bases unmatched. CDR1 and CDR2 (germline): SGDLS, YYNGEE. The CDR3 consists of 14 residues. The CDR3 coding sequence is TGTGCCAGCAGCATGGGACAGACCAACACTGAAGCTTTCTTT. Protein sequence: CASSMGQTNTEAFF. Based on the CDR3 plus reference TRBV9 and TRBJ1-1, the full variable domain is DSGVTQTPKHLITATGQRVTLRCSPRSGDLSVYWYQQSLDQGLQFLIQYYNGEERAKGNILERFSAQQFPDLHSELNLSSLELGDSALYFCASSMGQTNTEAFFGQGTRLTVV.

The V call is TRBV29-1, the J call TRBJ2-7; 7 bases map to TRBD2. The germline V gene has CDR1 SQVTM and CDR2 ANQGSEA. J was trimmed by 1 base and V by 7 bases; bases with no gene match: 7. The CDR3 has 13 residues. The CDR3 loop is CSARGGGSYEQYF. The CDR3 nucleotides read TGCAGCGCCCGCGGGGGTGGGTCCTACGAGCAGTACTTC.